This record looks at one TCR beta chain sequence and its context. The data were produced by immunoSEQ multiplex PCR, yet TCRdb's version contains in-frame clones alone and is incomplete. The profile shows around 66,000 clones, over 85% of them singletons. These data are taken from a study of T cell changes during pregnancy in multiple sclerosis. The germline gives CDR1 LGHNA, CDR2 YNFKEQ. V shed 1 base and J 3 bases; nucleotides not matched to a gene: 7. The CDR3 contains 16 residues. The V call is TRBV4-2, the J call TRBJ2-3, with TRBD2 matching 7 bases. The material was peripheral blood, obtained in the first trimester of pregnancy. The clonotype originates from a female donor in good health, enrolled as a control in a pregnancy study. The CDR3 DNA sequence: TGTGCCAGCAGCCAAGCCCAACAGCGGGGAACAGATACGCAGTATTTT. Amino acids: CASSQAQQRGTDTQYF.